One and the same sample provided the 14 T cell receptor beta chains below, sequenced in a study of CD8 T cells in Susac syndrome. Reverse transcription used roughly 0.45 to 1 ug RNA and random hexamers. TCRdb passed the immunoSEQ multiplex PCR reads through MiXCR, listing each CDR3 protein once. The table lists 330,000 or so distinct CDR3 sequences, approximately 90% of them singletons, with around 0.18% in the top ten. Sequenced input: CD8+ T cells from PBMCs. These receptors came from a human donor with multiple sclerosis.

The genes are TRBV5-1 and TRBJ2-1; tentative D call: TRBD2 (6 bases). The CDR3 covers 15 residues. V shed 0 bases and J shed 3 bases, with 10 bases lying between them. CDR1 and CDR2 from the germline V gene are SGHRS and YFSETQ. The CDR3 DNA reads TGCGCCAGCAGCTTGGGTGGCGGGGACTACAATGAGCAGTTCTTC. The encoded protein is CASSLGGGDYNEQFF.

This rearrangement joins TRBV7-3 to TRBJ2-3; tentative D call: TRBD2 (5 bases). The CDR3 spans 14 residues. CDR1 and CDR2 from the germline V gene are SGHTA and FQGTGA. Trimming stripped 3 bases from V and 4 bases from J, with 11 bases between. The CDR3 protein is CASSFDLASDTQYF. The CDR3 DNA reads TGTGCCAGCAGCTTTGACCTAGCTTCAGATACGCAGTATTTT.

The CDR3 nucleotides are TGTGCCAGCTCGCAGCCCAGCGGCTGGGAGCGCCATACGCAGTATTTT. Amino acid sequence: CASSQPSGWERHTQYF. The V and J genes are TRBV18 and TRBJ2-3, with D perhaps TRBD2 (5 bases). Germline V gene data show CDR1 as KGHSH and CDR2 as LQKENI. There are 16 residues in the CDR3. V gave up 6 bases and J gave up 7 bases, with 23 bases separating them.

The chain recombines TRBV30 with TRBJ1-2; 7 bases agree with TRBD1. This CDR3 is 13 amino acids long. J lost 13 bases, V lost 3 bases, and 14 bases had no gene match. Germline V gives CDR1 GTSNPN, CDR2 SVGIG (reference sequence). CDR3 DNA sequence: TGTGCCTGGAGCCCAACCGGGGGGCCAGGGGGCACCTTC. Protein product: CAWSPTGGPGGTF.

This chain connects TRBV27 to TRBJ2-2; either TRBD1 or TRBD2 may supply D (5 bases each). With 2 bases removed from V and 4 bases from J, the gap between germline ends came to 14 bases. This CDR3 is 16 amino acids long. Germline V gene data show CDR1 as MNHEY and CDR2 as SMNVEV (reference sequence). The CDR3 loop reads CASSLVGFGATGELFF. The CDR3 DNA sequence: TGTGCCAGCAGTTTAGTGGGCTTCGGGGCCACCGGGGAGCTGTTTTTT.

The CDR3 sequence is CASSLMTGTSGNNEQFF. In nucleotides, the CDR3 is TGTGCCAGCAGCTTAATGACCGGGACTAGCGGAAACAATGAGCAGTTCTTC. The V call is TRBV5-4, the J call TRBJ2-1; 11 bases line up with TRBD2. Germline-derived CDR1 and CDR2 are SGHNT and YYREEE (reference sequence). The length of the CDR3 is 17 residues. The V and J ends lost 2 bases and 5 bases, in that order; junction bases with no gene match: 9.

This clonotype appeared once. This chain uses TRBV11-2 with TRBJ2-3; D is undetermined. The V end lost 3 bases, the J end lost 3 bases, and 13 bases lay between the germline ends. The CDR3 extends over 15 amino acids. Germline CDR1 and CDR2: SGHAT and FQNNGV. As DNA, the CDR3 is TGTGCCAGCAGCTTCACGACCCTCCTGACAGATACGCAGTATTTT. Protein product: CASSFTTLLTDTQYF.

The chain has TRBV5-4 and TRBJ1-3; D unresolved. Germline assignment: CDR1 SGHNT and CDR2 YYREEE (reference sequence). CDR3 length equals 15 residues. Trimming left V 0 bases short and J 1 base short, with 8 bases between. CDR3 region: CASSLGRGSGNTIYF. The CDR3 DNA is TGTGCCAGCAGCTTGGGGCGCGGATCTGGAAACACCATATATTTT.

CDR3 bases: TGTGCCAGCAGTCCCCCCGCAGGGATTGGTTCACCCCTCCACTTT. It encodes CASSPPAGIGSPLHF. This rearrangement joins TRBV28 to TRBJ1-6; D may be TRBD1 (5 bases). V lost 5 bases, J lost 9 bases, and 17 bases lay in between. The CDR3 spans 15 residues. CDR1 and CDR2 (germline): MDHEN, SYDVKM.

The V and J genes are TRBV27 and TRBJ2-1; no clear D gene. This CDR3 is 12 amino acids long. Germline loops: CDR1 MNHEY, CDR2 SMNVEV (reference sequence). With 4 bases removed from V and 4 bases from J, the gap between germline ends came to 5 bases. The CDR3 DNA sequence: TGTGCCAGCAGTTATGGGTACAATGAGCAGTTCTTC. As protein: CASSYGYNEQFF.

The CDR3 DNA reads TGTGCCAGCAGACAGGGGATTGATGGCTACACCTTC. Protein: CASRQGIDGYTF. The rearrangement uses TRBV7-9 and TRBJ1-2; TRBD1 matches at 7 bases. V lost 6 bases to trimming and J lost 6 bases; unmatched junction nucleotides: 4. Germline CDR1 is SEHNR and CDR2 is FQNEAQ (reference sequence). The length of the CDR3 is 12 residues.

The chain combines TRBV7-3 with TRBJ2-5; no reliable D call. The CDR3 covers 15 residues. The V gene's germline CDR1 is SGHTA and CDR2 FQGTGA. V was trimmed by 1 base and J by 1 base, leaving 10 bases between them. CDR3 loop: CASSLIGRAQETQYF. The CDR3 DNA is TGTGCCAGCAGCTTAATTGGTCGGGCCCAAGAGACCCAGTACTTC.

This chain joins TRBV9 and TRBJ2-7; D gene uncertain. V gave up 0 bases and J gave up 1 base, with 8 bases separating them. The CDR3 runs to 14 residues. Germline V CDR1 and CDR2: SGDLS, YYNGEE. The chain's CDR3 is CASSVADASYEQYF. The DNA of the CDR3 is TGTGCCAGCAGCGTAGCTGACGCATCCTACGAGCAGTACTTC.

The CDR3 DNA is TGTGCCAGCAGCTCTACGACCCCTGGCGGGGGGATGGATACGCAGTATTTT. It specifies CASSSTTPGGGMDTQYF. The genes are TRBV7-9 and TRBJ2-3, with 8 positions matching TRBD2. The V gene's germline CDR1 is SEHNR and CDR2 FQNEAQ (reference sequence). The V segment lost 4 bases and the J segment 6 bases; nucleotides outside the gene matches: 15. This CDR3 is 17 amino acids long.